This T cell receptor beta chain was sequenced in a study of blood T cell repertoires in COVID-19. Study as a whole: T cells, B-cell-depleted T cells, or PBMCs supplied cDNA or gDNA.

Produced via immunoSEQ multiplex PCR; TCRdb's table is partial and in-frame only. The data contain about 360,000 clones, approximately 82% of them singletons. The CDR3 is made up of 15 amino acids. Germline V gives CDR1 SQVTM, CDR2 ANQGSEA. Trimming shortened V by 0 bases and J by 6 bases, and 16 bases separated the two germline ends. The clonotype comes from a man between 25 and 39 years old with active or convalescent COVID-19. Material for sequencing was peripheral blood. This rearrangement joins TRBV29-1 to TRBJ2-3; tentatively, D is TRBD1 (6 bases). This CDR3 is CSVEDLDWQGDTQYF. For the CDR3, the DNA is TGCAGCGTTGAAGATCTGGACTGGCAGGGGGATACGCAGTATTTT.